These 27 T cell receptor beta chains share one sample of origin, sequenced in a study of blood T cell repertoires in COVID-19 (dated by TCRdb to 2018 to 2020). Libraries came from the immunoSEQ multiplex PCR assay. TCRdb's version of the immuneACCESS table is confined to in-frame rearrangements and falls short of the full clone set. An unresolved V gene accounts for under half of the shortfall where checked; the remainder is of unknown origin. Recorded for this sample are about 36,000 clones; just under 85% of them occurred a single time. The ten largest clones represent 4.8% of the sample. The sample taken for sequencing was peripheral blood. The receptors shown here come from a man aged 45-65 years with active COVID-19.

This chain uses TRBV7-2 with TRBJ2-2, with TRBD1 identical over 7 bases. Germline V gene sequence: CDR1 SGHTA, CDR2 FQGNSA. Trimming at V came to 3 bases and at J to 1 base, leaving 2 bases not matched to a gene. This CDR3 is built from 15 residues. The chain's CDR3 is CASSFGQVNTGELFF. The CDR3 DNA reads as TGTGCCAGCAGCTTTGGACAGGTGAACACCGGGGAGCTGTTTTTT.

This clone was seen once. V gene TRBV6-6 combines with J gene TRBJ2-2; 10 bases are a match to TRBD2. This CDR3 is 15 amino acids long. Germline CDR1 and CDR2: MNHNY and SVGAGI (reference sequence). The V and J ends lost 6 bases and 9 bases, in that order; junction bases with no gene match: 10. CDR3 residues: CASSPGTSAPRELFF. The CDR3 DNA reads TGTGCCAGCAGCCCCGGGACTAGCGCCCCCCGGGAGCTGTTTTTT.

This CDR3 reads CASRSPTGSYEQYF. The CDR3, as DNA: TGTGCCAGCAGGTCCCCGACAGGGTCCTACGAGCAGTACTTC. The chain joins TRBV28 to TRBJ2-7; 7 nucleotides match TRBD1. From germline, CDR1 is MDHEN and CDR2 SYDVKM. There are 14 residues in the CDR3. Losses at the gene ends were 6 bases for V and 1 base for J; bases not matched to a gene: 6.

This chain links TRBV7-8 with TRBJ1-1; TRBD1 might be the D (5 bases). Germline CDR1 reads SGHVS; CDR2 reads FQNEAQ. The CDR3 totals 17 residues. V dropped 5 bases and J dropped 2 bases, with 21 bases sitting between them. The CDR3 here is CASSLGWVVTENTEAFF. The CDR3 DNA reads TGTGCCAGCAGCCTCGGGTGGGTGGTGACAGAAAACACTGAAGCTTTCTTT.

V is TRBV6-2 or TRBV6-3 and J is TRBJ2-1; 10 bases align to TRBD2. V shed 6 bases, J shed 0 bases, and the junction held 14 bases outside the gene matches. Per the germline V gene, CDR1 is MNHEY and CDR2 is SVGEGT. This CDR3 is built from 19 residues. The CDR3 is CASSTGLAGATSSYNEQFF. The DNA of the CDR3 is TGTGCCAGCAGCACGGGGCTAGCGGGGGCCACCAGCTCCTACAATGAGCAGTTCTTC.

The chain links TRBV27 to TRBJ1-4; 8 bases line up with TRBD1. The CDR3 is 14 amino acids. V shed 2 bases and J 10 bases; nucleotides not matched to a gene: 6. Germline V lookup: CDR1 MNHEY, CDR2 SMNVEV (reference sequence). The CDR3 nucleotides read TGTGCCAGCAGTTTAGGACAGGGAATCGGAAAACTGTTTTTT. Protein: CASSLGQGIGKLFF.

The rearrangement uses TRBV12-3 or TRBV12-4 and TRBJ2-5; D perhaps matches TRBD2 (6 bases). CDR3 length: 13 amino acids. With 7 bases removed from V and 6 bases from J, the gap between germline ends came to 15 bases. The CDR3 spells CASTLGGSKTQYF. The CDR3 region has the DNA TGTGCCAGCACCTTGGGGGGTTCGAAGACCCAGTACTTC.

The CDR3 coding sequence is TGTGCCAGTAGTAGGGGACTAACCACAGATACGCAGTATTTT. Amino acid sequence: CASSRGLTTDTQYF. The chain links TRBV19 to TRBJ2-3; TRBD2 matches 7 bases. Germline lookup yields CDR1 LNHDA and CDR2 SQIVND (reference sequence). This CDR3 has 14 residues. V lost 4 bases, J lost 2 bases, and 3 bases stayed unmatched.

V gene TRBV10-3 combines with J gene TRBJ2-5, with 11 bases matching TRBD1. The CDR3 length is 14 residues. The junction had 5 bases not matched to a gene; V was cut back by 6 bases and J by 5 bases. Germline values: CDR1 ENHRY, CDR2 SYGVKD. The CDR3 is CAIRRTGGVETQYF. CDR3 DNA: TGTGCCATCAGGAGGACAGGGGGCGTCGAGACCCAGTACTTC.

This clone was recorded a few times. The chain joins TRBV7-8 to TRBJ1-5; the match to TRBD1 covers 7 bases. From germline, CDR1 is SGHVS and CDR2 FQNEAQ. V was clipped by 0 bases and J by 5 bases; unmatched bases: 4. This CDR3 has 15 residues. The CDR3 here is CASSLAQGVDQPQHF. The CDR3 DNA sequence: TGTGCCAGCAGCTTAGCGCAGGGGGTGGATCAGCCCCAGCATTTT.

The rearrangement uses TRBV20-1 and TRBJ2-1; D not resolved. V shed 3 bases and J shed 4 bases, with 10 bases lying between them. The CDR3 runs to 13 residues. Germline V CDR1 and CDR2: DFQATT, SNEGSKA (reference sequence). The CDR3 loop reads CSASVARYNEQFF. DNA of the CDR3: TGCAGTGCTAGTGTAGCAAGGTACAATGAGCAGTTCTTC.

The V call is TRBV11-2, the J call TRBJ1-3; D ambiguous. V shed 7 bases and J shed 3 bases, with 10 bases lying between them. There are 13 residues in the CDR3. CDR1 is SGHAT, CDR2 FQNNGV, per germline. The CDR3 region is CASNFGVGNTIYF. In nucleotides, the CDR3 is TGTGCCAGCAACTTCGGGGTTGGAAACACCATATATTTT.

The gene calls are TRBV7-6 and TRBJ1-6, with no clear D. Germline CDR1 and CDR2: SGHVS and FNYEAQ. V was pared by 0 bases and J by 2 bases, with 5 bases between. The CDR3 totals 15 residues. The CDR3 coding sequence is TGTGCCAGCAGCTTAGCCGGTCCCTATAATTCACCCCTCCACTTT. Translated: CASSLAGPYNSPLHF.

This clone was detected only once. The chain recombines TRBV16 with TRBJ2-6, with TRBD1 matching 7 bases. CDR1 and CDR2 from the germline V gene are KGHSY and FQNENV. V lost 4 bases and J lost 3; bases outside the gene matches: 15. This CDR3 is built from 19 residues. The CDR3 region has the DNA TGTGCCAGCAGCCGGACGCAGGGAACAGGGGTTAATGGGGCCAACGTCCTGACTTTC. Translated: CASSRTQGTGVNGANVLTF.

J is TRBJ2-5 and V is TRBV5-1; TRBD2 matches 11 bases. The CDR3 runs 14 residues. With V trimmed by 7 bases and J by 0 bases, 2 bases remained unmatched. Germline values: CDR1 SGHRS, CDR2 YFSETQ. CDR3 amino acids: CASSSGGYQETQYF. CDR3 in DNA: TGCGCCAGCTCTAGCGGGGGGTACCAAGAGACCCAGTACTTC.

The chain is built from TRBV19 and TRBJ2-7; 9 bases align to TRBD1. Trimming removed 3 bases from V and 5 bases from J; junction bases left unmatched: 2. Germline V gene data show CDR1 as LNHDA and CDR2 as SQIVND (reference sequence). This CDR3 spans 13 amino acids. The CDR3 region has the DNA TGTGCCAGTAGTATGGGACAGGGTGACGAGCAGTACTTC. It translates to CASSMGQGDEQYF.

This chain's CDR3 is CASSPGTQTLYEQYF. For the CDR3, the DNA is TGTGCCAGCTCACCCGGGACACAGACTTTATACGAGCAGTACTTC. The chain is built from TRBV18 and TRBJ2-7; D perhaps matches TRBD1 (6 bases). With 3 bases removed from V and 4 bases from J, the gap between germline ends came to 16 bases. CDR3 length: 15 amino acids. The germline V gene has CDR1 KGHSH and CDR2 LQKENI.

For this clone: Other nucleotide sequences in the sample specify the same CDR3. This sequence joins TRBV6-5 and TRBJ1-1, with D unclear. The CDR3 is made up of 12 amino acids. V was cut by 4 bases and J by 5 bases, with 8 bases left in between. Germline values: CDR1 MNHEY, CDR2 SVGAGI. DNA of the CDR3: TGTGCCAGCAGTTTCCGAGGGACTGAAGCTTTCTTT. It specifies CASSFRGTEAFF.

This clone is a singleton in its sample. The chain links TRBV5-4 to TRBJ1-2, with unresolved D. CDR3 length: 15 residues. Germline V gene data show CDR1 as SGHNT and CDR2 as YYREEE (reference sequence). The ends were cut back, 4 bases at V and 7 bases at J, with 20 bases in the middle. The CDR3 loop reads CASSGGVRGVGGYTF. The CDR3 DNA reads as TGTGCCAGCAGCGGCGGGGTACGGGGAGTTGGTGGCTACACCTTC.

The CDR3 DNA follows: TGCGCCAGCAGCTACGGGACTAGCGGCACAGATACGCAGTATTTT. It is translated as CASSYGTSGTDTQYF. The rearrangement uses TRBV5-1 and TRBJ2-3; 10 bases are shared with TRBD2. Germline V gives CDR1 SGHRS, CDR2 YFSETQ. The CDR3 is 15 amino acids. Losses at the gene ends were 3 bases for V and 1 base for J; bases not matched to a gene: 2. Looking up the rest from reference TRBV5-1 and TRBJ2-3 gives the full variable domain: KAGVTQTPRYLIKTRGQQVTLSCSPISGHRSVSWYQQTPGQGLQFLFEYFSETQRNKGNFPGRFSGRQFSNSRSEMNVSTLELGDSALYLCASSYGTSGTDTQYFGPGTRLTVL.

V is TRBV5-4 and J is TRBJ1-4, with 8 nucleotides matching TRBD1. The CDR3 is made up of 14 amino acids. Germline values: CDR1 SGHNT, CDR2 YYREEE (reference sequence). The junction had 6 bases not matched to a gene; V was cut back by 4 bases and J by 7 bases. CDR3 loop: CASSIGQGSEKLFF. CDR3 nucleotide sequence: TGTGCCAGCAGCATCGGACAGGGTAGTGAAAAACTGTTTTTT. Filled out from reference TRBV5-4 and TRBJ1-4, the complete variable domain reads ETGVTQSPTHLIKTRGQQVTLRCSSQSGHNTVSWYQQALGQGPQFIFQYYREEENGRGNFPPRFSGLQFPNYSSELNVNALELDDSALYLCASSIGQGSEKLFFGSGTQLSVL.

This clone turned up a few times. The chain joins TRBV29-1 to TRBJ2-1; 8 nucleotides match TRBD1. The ends lost 6 bases at V and 8 bases at J; junction bases unmatched: 6. The CDR3 covers 12 residues. Germline lookup yields CDR1 SQVTM and CDR2 ANQGSEA. This CDR3 is CSVRQGRYEQFF. The CDR3 DNA is TGCAGCGTGAGACAGGGGCGGTATGAGCAGTTCTTC.

A remark on this clone: Other DNA sequences in the same sample also yield this CDR3. The chain uses TRBV5-1 and TRBJ1-2, with TRBD1 identical over 9 bases. The V segment lost 4 bases and the J segment 8 bases; nucleotides outside the gene matches: 6. The CDR3 sequence is 13 residues long. Germline V CDR1 and CDR2: SGHRS, YFSETQ. CDR3 region: CASSTGQGNGYTF. In nucleotides, the CDR3 is TGCGCCAGCAGCACGGGACAGGGAAACGGCTACACCTTC.

The genes are TRBV11-2 and TRBJ1-4; 12 positions match TRBD1. V shed 3 bases and J 7 bases; nucleotides not matched to a gene: 6. This CDR3 is 16 amino acids long. Germline CDR1 SGHAT, CDR2 FQNNGV. The CDR3 protein is CASSLGQGAGSEKLFF. The CDR3 DNA reads as TGTGCCAGCAGCTTGGGACAGGGGGCCGGGAGTGAAAAACTGTTTTTT.

The chain combines TRBV25-1 with TRBJ2-2; TRBD1 agrees at 7 bases. V was clipped by 3 bases and J by 6 bases; unmatched bases: 10. The CDR3 extends over 16 amino acids. From germline, CDR1 is MGHDK and CDR2 SYGVNS. CDR3 coding DNA: TGTGCCAGCAGTGAGCCGGGACAGCCCCCCCCCGGGGAGCTGTTTTTT. This gives the protein CASSEPGQPPPGELFF.

The genes are TRBV6-2 or TRBV6-3 and TRBJ2-3, with 7 bases aligning to TRBD2. V gave up 2 bases and J gave up 8 bases; unmatched junction bases: 4. Germline-derived CDR1 and CDR2 are MNHEY and SVGEGT. The CDR3 loop spans 13 amino acids. The CDR3 loop reads CASSYVLASTQYF. The CDR3 DNA is TGTGCCAGCAGTTACGTACTAGCGAGTACGCAGTATTTT.

The sample holds a few counts of this clone. The chain is built from TRBV5-1 and TRBJ2-7, with D possibly TRBD2 on 5 matching bases. Germline values: CDR1 SGHRS, CDR2 YFSETQ. Trimming took off 0 bases at V and 6 bases at J, with 10 bases between the two ends. The CDR3 contains 13 residues. The CDR3 DNA reads as TGCGCCAGCAGCTTGGGGTCTGAGGGCGAGCAGTACTTC. Protein sequence: CASSLGSEGEQYF.